The clone carrying this TCR beta chain was detected only once. Germline V gives CDR1 MNHEY, CDR2 SVGAGI. The CDR3 runs to 11 residues. Germline trimming cut 10 bases from V and 13 bases from J; bases unmatched to any gene: 5. This entry is derived from a study of shared clonotypes between healthy human individuals. Produced via immunoSEQ multiplex PCR; TCRdb's table is partial and in-frame only. The sample contains approximately 2.4 million clones, around 95% of which appear only once. Sequences were obtained from naive CD4+ T cells sorted from blood. Subset: CD45RA+ positively selected. This clonotype was obtained from a man in his late teens or twenties in good health. The chain recombines TRBV6-5 with TRBJ2-2, with 11 bases fitting TRBD1. CDR3: CATKDRGRLFF. CDR3 DNA sequence: TGTGCCACTAAGGACAGGGGGCGGCTGTTTTTT.